The sequence of this TCR beta chain was determined in a study of T cells in Graves' hyperthyroidism and ophthalmopathy. The CDR3 sequence is 15 residues long. Germline loops: CDR1 SGHTS, CDR2 YDEGEE. Concerning this clonotype: A read error may account for a junction end that differs from germline.

The CDR3 regions of TCR beta were amplified from RNA transcripts. The TCR CDR3 was amplified in a first-round RT-PCR using the HTBI primer set. TCRdb independently ran MiXCR on the multiplex PCR reads; one entry per CDR3 protein. The profile shows 500,000 to 600,000 distinct CDR3 sequences, just under 20% of them singletons. The sample consisted of blood. This receptor was obtained from a man in his forties with Graves' ophthalmopathy. The chain uses TRBV5-8 and TRBJ2-3; D perhaps matches TRBD2 (6 bases). The DNA for the CDR3 is TGTGCCGGCAGCTTGGAGACTAGGTACACAGATACGCAGTATTTT. This translates into CAGSLETRYTDTQYF.